This T cell receptor beta chain was observed in a study of blood T cell repertoires in COVID-19. The wider study: Specimens from acute and convalescent COVID-19 originated in the United States, Italy and Spain.

Assay used: immunoSEQ multiplex PCR; TCRdb lists only in-frame clones, some missing. The table records around 190,000 clones, more than 75% of them present only once. V was cut by 0 bases and J by 3 bases, with 11 bases left in between. CDR1 and CDR2 from the germline V gene are LNHNV and YYDKDF (reference sequence). The CDR3 runs to 16 residues. The sequence came from a human donor in a cohort sampled during active COVID-19. The V gene is TRBV15, the J gene TRBJ1-4; D not certain. The sample comprised peripheral blood. CDR3 residues: CATSRDFRIPNEKLFF. The DNA of the CDR3 is TGTGCCACCAGCAGAGATTTCAGGATACCTAATGAAAAACTGTTTTTT.